This T cell receptor (beta chain) was obtained from a study of response to subunit inactivated influenza vaccine. One entry per CDR3 protein results from TCRdb running MiXCR on the RT-PCR reads. Of some 550,000 distinct CDR3 sequences listed, under 30% are singletons. This clonotype has ten or more counts. This same sample was also part of a study on T cells expressing NK-cell markers. As that study records: 5'RACE template switching built TCR beta cDNA with unique molecular identifiers. With respect to HCMV, seven of the eight sequenced donors were seropositive, and one was seronegative.

The clonotype comes from a man in his fifties who received an inactivated influenza vaccine. The sample was CD4+ T cells sorted from PBMCs, taken 11 to 12 days after vaccination.

The CDR3 coding sequence is TGTGCCAGCAGCGTCGCCACAGGGCAGGTAGAGACCCAGTACTTC. This sequence encodes CASSVATGQVETQYF. The V call is TRBV9, the J call TRBJ2-5, with a tentative D call TRBD1 (6 bases). The germline gives CDR1 SGDLS, CDR2 YYNGEE. The CDR3 sequence is 15 residues long. Trimming stripped 2 bases from V and 4 bases from J, with 15 bases between.